This T cell receptor beta chain was documented in a study of Graves' ophthalmopathy and Graves' hyperthyroidism. From RNA, the CDR3 regions of TCR beta chains were amplified and sequenced. First-round RT-PCR employed HTBI primers, with a second-round multiplex PCR after it. TCRdb ran MiXCR on the multiplex PCR reads and lists one entry per CDR3 protein. The repertoire has almost 750,000 distinct CDR3 sequences, 40% of them found once; the top ten carry approximately 43%. This clonotype has at least ten counts. A read error may produce the germline difference seen at one junction end. Ineligible for inclusion were patients with other autoimmune diseases, uncontrolled infections, pregnancy or lactation. The CDR3 consists of 9 residues. The germline V gene encodes CDR1 LNHDA and CDR2 SQIVND (reference sequence).

The chain recombines TRBV19 with TRBJ1-1; the D is unclear. The sequence was collected from an adult man with Graves' ophthalmopathy. Sequencing was done on a sample of peripheral blood. For the CDR3, the DNA is TGCGCAGTCTACACTGAAGCTTTCTTT. Amino acids: CAVYTEAFF.